The sequence of this TCR beta chain was determined in a study of breast tumors, draining lymph nodes, adjacent tissues (dated by TCRdb to the mid-2010s). Background for the entire study: The study compared TCR beta repertoires across tumor, adjacent nontumor tissue and axillary lymph nodes from breast cancer patients. In human breast cancer, the study set out to assess how tumor, surrounding tissue and draining lymph node repertoires relate to one another and whether T cells might be exchanged between them. What the work shows at the level of the full study, not this receptor alone: In luminal-like breast cancer, tumor and nontumor tissue repertoires resembled each other significantly more than in basal-like breast cancer. The data were considered consistent with most tumor T cells being derived from the lymph node and subsequently expanding within tumor tissue. The conclusion that tumor T cells originate in lymph nodes was framed as consistent with a hypothesis rather than directly demonstrated. Tumor T-cell repertoires showed less diversity than lymph node repertoires and more diversity than nontumor tissue repertoires, and tumor T-cell repertoires showed preferential V and J gene usage.

Its CDR3 holds 12 amino acids, cysteine through phenylalanine. Only the CDR3 region is kept as DNA, spanning 36 bases read in frame from base 1. Reading the germline V gene gives CDR1 KGHSH and CDR2 LQKENI. The junction carries 9 bases between V and J, which are trimmed by 4 bases and 8 bases respectively. This clonotype was seen at least ten times. Its recognized antigen is unknown. Base quality data are lacking; no much larger clone is found one base away. The sequencer was an Illumina HiSeq 2000. Multiplex PCR amplification was used to build the TCR beta chain libraries. The amplified TCR beta chain products were analyzed by high-throughput sequencing. TCRdb reran the public reads through fastp at Q25 and MiXCR, keeping productive beta chains. Rows matching on CDR3 protein sequence are summarized as one entry with the most common DNA and genes. This sample has some 170,000 distinct CDR3 sequences in its table, and approximately 33% of those were observed once. 3% to 4.5% of the sample belongs to the ten largest clones.

The lymph node samples were taken from the axillary draining lymph nodes of breast cancer patients. The sequenced material came from axillary lymph node tissue. This receptor was obtained from a female donor with breast cancer. Some clones in this sample may be carry-over from other donors' samples. In this chain, TRBV18 is recombined with TRBJ2-1; confidence is insufficient to name the D gene. DNA sequence: TGTGCCAGCTCACTCCCCCGGGATGAGCAGTTCTTC. It translates as CASSLPRDEQFF.